Each of the 7 T cell receptor beta chains below was sequenced from the same sample in a study of low-dose radiotherapy and immunotherapy resistance in tumors. TRAV- and TRBV-specific primers were used for first-strand cDNA, which covered alpha and beta chains. Amplification, which lasted around 21 PCR cycles, used a constant-region primer and V-primer adapter to amplify TCRs. MiXCR, applied by TCRdb to the reads, yields one record per CDR3 protein. The sample gives tens of thousands of distinct CDR3 sequences, more than 7.5% of which show up once; about 1% is in the top ten. Time point defined: before trial treatment. The sequenced sample was PBMCs, obtained before treatment. The origin of the receptors is a male donor with prostate cancer.

This clonotype has at least ten counts. This chain connects TRBV28 to TRBJ2-5; the D call may be TRBD1 or TRBD2 (6 bases each). CDR3 length: 15 amino acids. Per germline, CDR1 MDHEN and CDR2 SYDVKM. Trimming took off 3 bases at V and 1 base at J, with 12 bases between the two ends. CDR3: CASSLGGGLQETQYF. CDR3 coding DNA: TGTGCCAGCAGTTTGGGTGGGGGGCTCCAAGAGACCCAGTACTTC.

In its sample, this clonotype was seen many times. The V call is TRBV28, the J call TRBJ1-5, with 9 positions matching TRBD1. The CDR3 is 14 residues long. Germline V gives CDR1 MDHEN, CDR2 SYDVKM. V gave up 6 bases and J gave up 2 bases; unmatched junction bases: 2. The CDR3 bases are TGTGCCAGCAGGTGGACAGGGGGCAATCAGCCCCAGCATTTT. It codes for CASRWTGGNQPQHF.

This clonotype was seen many times. The chain recombines TRBV28 with TRBJ2-1; possibly TRBD2 for D (6 bases). From germline, CDR1 is MDHEN and CDR2 SYDVKM. The V and J ends lost 5 bases and 0 bases respectively, with 11 bases between them. The CDR3 totals 15 residues. The DNA of the CDR3 is TGTGCCAGCAGTCCAGGGCGGGGCTCCTACAATGAGCAGTTCTTC. This sequence encodes CASSPGRGSYNEQFF.

As for this clonotype: A read error likely explains this, since a far larger clone differs by one base. The CDR3 coding sequence is TGTGCCGGCAGTTACTCTAGCGGGAGCTCCTACAATGAGCAGTTCTTC. Protein product: CAGSYSSGSSYNEQFF. The chain combines TRBV12-3 or TRBV12-4 with TRBJ2-1; 10 bases map to TRBD2. This CDR3 is 16 amino acids long.

As regards this clonotype: A far larger clone lies a single base away; this is likely a read error. The chain links TRBV6-8 to TRBJ2-7; TRBD2 might be the D (5 bases). CDR1 is MNHGY, CDR2 SAAAGT, per germline. V was cut by 2 bases and J by 7 bases, with 12 bases left in between. This CDR3 spans 13 amino acids. CDR3 sequence reads: CASSYERYNEQYF. As DNA, the CDR3 is TGTGCCAGCAGTTACGAGCGGTACAATGAGCAGTACTTC.

This clonotype was counted ten times or more. V usage is TRBV28 and J usage is TRBJ2-4, with D perhaps matching TRBD2 (5 bases). Per the germline V gene, CDR1 is MDHEN and CDR2 is SYDVKM. The length of the CDR3 is 17 residues. The V end lost 3 bases, the J end lost 1 base, and 16 bases lay between the germline ends. The CDR3 region has the DNA TGTGCCAGCAGTTTTCCTCTAGCTATCAGGGCCAAAAACATTCAGTACTTC. It codes for CASSFPLAIRAKNIQYF. The variable domain in full, completed from reference TRBV28 and TRBJ2-4, reads DVKVTQSSRYLVKRTGEKVFLECVQDMDHENMFWYRQDPGLGLRLIYFSYDVKMKEKGDIPEGYSVSREKKERFSLILESASTNQTSMYLCASSFPLAIRAKNIQYFGAGTRLSVL.

This clonotype was seen many times. The chain is built from TRBV14 and TRBJ1-6; 7 nucleotides align to TRBD1. The germline gives CDR1 SGHDN, CDR2 FVKESK. The CDR3 loop spans 15 amino acids. With V trimmed by 1 base and J by 5 bases, 2 bases remained unmatched. The CDR3: CASSQVDRDNSPLHF. CDR3 in DNA: TGTGCCAGCAGCCAAGTCGACAGGGATAATTCACCCCTCCACTTT.